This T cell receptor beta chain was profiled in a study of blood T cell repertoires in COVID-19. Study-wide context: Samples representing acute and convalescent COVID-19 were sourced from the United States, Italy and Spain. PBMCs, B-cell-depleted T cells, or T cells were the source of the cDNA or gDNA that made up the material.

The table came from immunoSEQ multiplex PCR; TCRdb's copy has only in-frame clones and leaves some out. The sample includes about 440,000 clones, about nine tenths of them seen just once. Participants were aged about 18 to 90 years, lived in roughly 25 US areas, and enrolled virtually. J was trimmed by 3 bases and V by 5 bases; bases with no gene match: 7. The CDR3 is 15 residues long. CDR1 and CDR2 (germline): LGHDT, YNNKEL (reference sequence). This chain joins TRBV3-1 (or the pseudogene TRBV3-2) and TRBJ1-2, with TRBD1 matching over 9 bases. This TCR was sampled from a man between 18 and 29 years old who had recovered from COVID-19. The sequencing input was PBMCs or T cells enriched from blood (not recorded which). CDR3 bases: TGTGCCAGCAGCACTCGGACAGGGGTTGACTATGGCTACACCTTC. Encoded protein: CASSTRTGVDYGYTF.